The entry below describes one TCR beta chain. TCRdb recomputed calls from the 5' RACE reads with MiXCR, one row per CDR3 protein. The sample has 400,000 to 500,000 distinct CDR3 sequences, more than 13% seen once. This sample is drawn from a study of identical twins. Among all donors, each was a healthy Caucasian. CDR1 and CDR2 from the germline V gene are SGHRS and YFSETQ. CDR3 length: 16 amino acids. V lost 5 bases and J lost 2; bases outside the gene matches: 8. These data were likewise used in another study, on yellow fever vaccine responses in identical twins.

The genes are TRBV5-1 and TRBJ2-3, with 10 bases matching TRBD1. The sequence came from a woman aged 18-29 years in good health. Sequenced: CD4+ T cells sorted from blood. This CDR3 is CASSLMTGGPTDTQYF. CDR3 coding DNA: TGCGCCAGCAGTTTAATGACAGGGGGCCCCACAGATACGCAGTATTTT. The full variable domain, with the rest looked up from reference TRBV5-1 and TRBJ2-3, is KAGVTQTPRYLIKTRGQQVTLSCSPISGHRSVSWYQQTPGQGLQFLFEYFSETQRNKGNFPGRFSGRQFSNSRSEMNVSTLELGDSALYLCASSLMTGGPTDTQYFGPGTRLTVL.